This is a list of T cell receptor beta chains from one sample in a study of metastatic and nonmetastatic thyroid tumors. With MiXCR, TCRdb called clones anew from the PCR reads. The sample contains about 32,000 clones, approximately 25% of which appear only once. Sample: blood. These receptor sequences come from a female donor with papillary thyroid cancer or a benign thyroid nodule (not recorded which). Some clones in this sample may be carry-over from other donors' samples. Both conserved end residues are part of each CDR3. The order of the fields is clone size, D gene, V gene, J gene, CDR3 DNA, CDR3 protein. The D gene is left open where the match is weak. Where a row states a size, it is once, few, many or the class of an expanded clone; other rows omit it.

few,TRBD1,TRBV6-1,TRBJ2-7,TGTGCCAGCAGCCGGGGACAGGGGGCATTAGAAGAGCAGTACTTC,CASSRGQGALEEQYF
many,TRBD2,TRBV9,TRBJ2-2,TGTGCCAGCAGCTCCGGACTAGATAACACCGGGGAGCTGTTTTTT,CASSSGLDNTGELFF
many,TRBD1,TRBV30,TRBJ1-6,TGTGCCTGGAGTGTGGGACAGGTCGCCTATAATTCACCCCTCCACTTT,CAWSVGQVAYNSPLHF
medium-sized,TRBD2,TRBV20-1,TRBJ2-7,TGCAGTGCTAAGGGACTAGCGGGAGGGCCGAGCTACGAGCAGTACTTC,CSAKGLAGGPSYEQYF
many,-,TRBV6-2/TRBV6-3,TRBJ1-5,TGTGCCAGCAGTTACACGGGTGACGGAAACAATCAGCCCCAGCATTTT,CASSYTGDGNNQPQHF
-,-,TRBV29-1,TRBJ1-2,TGCAGCGCTGGGGACATGCGGAGCTACACCTTC,CSAGDMRSYTF
few,TRBD1,TRBV12-3/TRBV12-4,TRBJ2-2,TGTGCCAGCAGCGTCTACAGGGGGGCGGCCGGGGAGCTGTTTTTT,CASSVYRGAAGELFF
-,TRBD2,TRBV28,TRBJ2-2,TGTGCCAGCAGTATCGGGACTACTAACACCGGGGAGCTGTTTTTT,CASSIGTTNTGELFF
once,TRBD1,TRBV6-5,TRBJ2-5,TGTGCCAGCATTTACCTGGGACAGGGATTCCAAGAGACCCAGTACTTC,CASIYLGQGFQETQYF
many,TRBD1,TRBV6-1,TRBJ2-7,TGTGCCAGCAGTTGGACAGGTCCCTACGAGCAGTACTTC,CASSWTGPYEQYF
many,-,TRBV20-1,TRBJ2-1,TGCAGTGCTCCACCACTAGTGATCGGTGAGCAGTTCTTC,CSAPPLVIGEQFF
many,TRBD2,TRBV12-3/TRBV12-4,TRBJ2-5,TGTGCCAGTACTCCCTCGGGGGGAGAGACCCAGTACTTC,CASTPSGGETQYF
few,-,TRBV12-3/TRBV12-4,TRBJ2-5,TGTGCCAGCAGCCCTCGTGGTTCAGCCTGCCAAGAGACCCAGTACTTC,CASSPRGSACQETQYF
few,-,TRBV5-1,TRBJ1-1,TGCGCCAGCAGCTTGTCTTTTGACACTGAAGCTTTCTTT,CASSLSFDTEAFF
-,-,TRBV28,TRBJ1-2,TGTGCCAGCAGGATCGGAGGGGCTAACTATGGCTACACCTTC,CASRIGGANYGYTF
medium-sized,-,TRBV6-1,TRBJ2-1,TGTGCCAGCAGTGAAGCGGGCTATAATCCTTCCTACAATGAGCAGTTCTTC,CASSEAGYNPSYNEQFF
-,-,TRBV28,TRBJ1-1,TGTGCCAGCAGTTCGTCCCGGGGGCGGACTGAAGCTTTCTTT,CASSSSRGRTEAFF
many,TRBD1,TRBV29-1,TRBJ2-6,TGCAGCGTCGGAGGACAGGGGGCGGCGGGGGCCAACGTCCTGACTTTC,CSVGGQGAAGANVLTF